This T cell receptor (beta chain) was identified during a study of tumor and adjacent non-tumor tissue in lung cancer. This CDR3 spans 18 amino acids. The germline V gene encodes CDR1 LGHNA and CDR2 YNFKEQ. Regarding this clonotype: Its antigen is unknown. An end of the junction differs from the germline gene, which may be a read error.

This sample's RNA came from whole unsorted tissue. Findings of the study overall: Shorter survival was associated with higher TCR diversity in tumors.

A modified ARM-PCR protocol with three rounds of nested PCR amplified TCRbeta. TCRdb re-derived calls from the multiplex PCR reads in MiXCR, one entry per CDR3 protein. The data hold some 200,000 distinct CDR3 sequences, with less than 80% observed a single time. The V call is TRBV4-2, the J call TRBJ2-3, with 9 bases that match TRBD2. The sequence was obtained from a man aged 60-69 years with non-small cell lung cancer. Sequenced: lung tumor tissue. For the CDR3, the DNA is TGTACCAGCAGCCAAGGGTCTCATAGCGGGGGCTTAACAGATACGCAGTATTTT. Its translation: CTSSQGSHSGGLTDTQYF.